This T cell receptor (beta chain) was recorded in a study of cytomegalovirus exposure and HLA in healthy donors. Findings and limits, study-wide: Reported findings show TCR beta sequences accurately forecast HLA-A and HLA-B alleles in most subjects.

The PCR made use of 60 Vbeta and 13 Jbeta primers. Some clones are missing from TCRdb's copy, which holds only in-frame ones; the method was immunoSEQ multiplex PCR. In the table there are 200,000 or so clones, 75% to 85% of which are singletons. From germline, CDR1 is GTSNPN and CDR2 SVGIG (reference sequence). This CDR3 has 13 residues. Germline trimming cut 0 bases from V and 10 bases from J; bases unmatched to any gene: 4. Turning to this clone: Its target is not known.

The chain couples TRBV30 to TRBJ2-1; TRBD2 matches 9 bases. The sequence was collected from a woman between 18 and 29 years old in good health and CMV-seropositive. The sequenced material came from PBMCs. The CDR3 sequence: CAWSVLAGGEQFF. As DNA, the CDR3 is TGTGCCTGGAGTGTACTGGCGGGAGGGGAGCAGTTCTTC.